The T cell receptor (beta chain) under discussion was sequenced for a study of graft-versus-host responses after intestinal transplantation. Study as a whole: Isolated intestinal, liver-intestinal, or multivisceral transplants were what recipients had. The recipients all started with anti-thymocyte globulin induction and then took tacrolimus and steroids for 2 to 4 years. Findings and caveats of the study: Detection of GvH clones occurred in recipient marrow, and some had their first appearance in ileum or blood.

The assay was immunoSEQ multiplex PCR, and TCRdb's table has in-frame clones only and misses some. This repertoire shows about 93,000 clones, 90% to 95% found once; its top ten account for roughly 0.49%. As for this clone: No antigen is known for it.

The CDR3 runs to 14 residues. The germline CDR1 and CDR2 sequences are MRHNA and SNTAGT. The V and J ends lost 3 bases and 5 bases, in that order; junction bases with no gene match: 3. The clonotype comes from a human donor who received an intestinal transplant. The rearrangement uses TRBV6-4 and TRBJ2-1, with 8 positions matching TRBD2. The starting material was unstimulated CD8+ T cells sorted from spleen or lymph node cells, obtained before intestinal transplant. This CDR3 is CASSELADNNEQFF. CDR3 DNA: TGTGCCAGCAGTGAACTAGCGGATAACAATGAGCAGTTCTTC.